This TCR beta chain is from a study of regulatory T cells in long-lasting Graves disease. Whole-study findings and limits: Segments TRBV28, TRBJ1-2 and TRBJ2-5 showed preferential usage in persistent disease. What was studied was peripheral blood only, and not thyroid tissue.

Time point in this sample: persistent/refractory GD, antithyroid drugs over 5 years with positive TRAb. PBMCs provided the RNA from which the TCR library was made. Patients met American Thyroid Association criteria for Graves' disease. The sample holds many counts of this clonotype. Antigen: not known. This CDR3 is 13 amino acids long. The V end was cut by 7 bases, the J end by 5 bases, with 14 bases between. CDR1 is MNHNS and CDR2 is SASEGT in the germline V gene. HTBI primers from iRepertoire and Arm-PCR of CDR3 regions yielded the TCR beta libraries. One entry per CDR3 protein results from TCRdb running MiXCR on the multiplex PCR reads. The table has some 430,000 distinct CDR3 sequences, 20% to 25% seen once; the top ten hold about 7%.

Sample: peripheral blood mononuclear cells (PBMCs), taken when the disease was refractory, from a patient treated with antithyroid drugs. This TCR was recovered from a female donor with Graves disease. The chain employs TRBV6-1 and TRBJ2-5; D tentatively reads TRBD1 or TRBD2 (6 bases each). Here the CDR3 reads CASMEGVRETQYF. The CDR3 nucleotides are TGTGCCAGCATGGAGGGGGTTCGGGAGACCCAGTACTTC.